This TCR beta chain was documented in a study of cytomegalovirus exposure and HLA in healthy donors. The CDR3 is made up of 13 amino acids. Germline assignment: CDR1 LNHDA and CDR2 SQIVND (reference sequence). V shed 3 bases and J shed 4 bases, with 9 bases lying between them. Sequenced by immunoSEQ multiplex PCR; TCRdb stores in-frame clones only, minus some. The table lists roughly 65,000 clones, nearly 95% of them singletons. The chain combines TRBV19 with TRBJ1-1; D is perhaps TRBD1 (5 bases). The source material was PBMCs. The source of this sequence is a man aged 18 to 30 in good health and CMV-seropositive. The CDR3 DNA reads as TGTGCCAGTAGTATTCAGGGTGGCACTGAAGCTTTCTTT. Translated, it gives CASSIQGGTEAFF.